This T cell receptor beta chain came from a study of blood T cell repertoires in COVID-19. As for the study in general: Nucleic acid was either cDNA or gDNA, and it came from T cells, B-cell-depleted T cells, or PBMCs.

With 11 bases clipped from V and 0 bases from J, the junction kept 7 bases outside the gene matches. Germline CDR1 and CDR2: SNHLY and FYNNEI. The CDR3 sequence is 14 residues long. Profiling relied on immunoSEQ multiplex PCR, and the TCRdb table lists in-frame clones only, not all of them. The sample consists of 150,000 to 200,000 clones, 93% of them appearing once. While infection was still active, Seattle patients were enrolled and then followed longitudinally. The sample consisted of peripheral blood. The gene calls are TRBV2 and TRBJ1-3, with 7 bases that match TRBD1. This TCR derives from a woman aged 55-70 years with COVID-19, enrolled during active disease. CDR3 nucleotides: TGTGCCGGAAAGACAGGGAGCTCTGGAAACACCATATATTTT. This sequence encodes CAGKTGSSGNTIYF.